The sequence of this T cell receptor beta chain was determined in a study of T-cell memory formation after mild COVID-19. Study-wide context: There were largely donor-specific TCR clusters. Study-wide results and caveats: Among CD4+ contracting clones, most were CM and EM, and CD8+ ones EMRA. That cross-reactive memory joined was suggested by some responding clones appearing in pre-infection memory.

This CDR3 is 14 amino acids long. Trimming pared 5 bases from V and 10 bases from J, leaving 18 bases between. A word on this clonotype: Its cognate antigen is unknown.

Constant-segment primers were used for 5'RACE, and the resulting TCR alpha and TCR beta cDNA libraries carried sample barcodes and UMIs. TCRdb itself ran the 5' RACE reads through MiXCR, one entry per CDR3 protein. The sample carries 150,000 to 200,000 distinct CDR3 sequences, around a tenth recorded once. The source is a man aged 18 to 35 who had mild COVID-19 (a few samples of this study predate the infection). Cell type and time point are not known. Material: PBMCs or a T cell subset sorted from them (not recorded which). The chain links TRBV12-3 or TRBV12-4 to TRBJ1-5, with a possible D match to TRBD1 (6 bases). CDR3 DNA: TGTGCCAGCAGTACTTACAGGGATGTCGAACCCCAGCATTTT. Translation: CASSTYRDVEPQHF.